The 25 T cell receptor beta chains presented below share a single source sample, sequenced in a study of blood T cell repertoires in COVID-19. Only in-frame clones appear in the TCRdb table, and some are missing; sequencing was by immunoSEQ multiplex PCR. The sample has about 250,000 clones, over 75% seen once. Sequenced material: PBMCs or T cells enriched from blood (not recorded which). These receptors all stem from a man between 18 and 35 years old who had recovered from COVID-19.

CDR3 in DNA: TGCGCCAGCAGCTTGGATTCGGGGGGGACTAATGAAAAACTGTTTTTT. It translates to CASSLDSGGTNEKLFF. The genes are TRBV5-1 and TRBJ1-4; weak D call: TRBD1 (5 bases). The CDR3 extends over 16 amino acids. CDR1 and CDR2 (germline): SGHRS, YFSETQ. V lost 0 bases, J lost 2 bases, and 11 bases lay in between.

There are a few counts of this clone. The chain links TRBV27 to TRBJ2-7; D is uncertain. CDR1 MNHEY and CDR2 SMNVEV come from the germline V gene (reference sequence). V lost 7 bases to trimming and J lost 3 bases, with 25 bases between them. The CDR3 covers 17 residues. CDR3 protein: CASKPVTDSGHSYEQYF. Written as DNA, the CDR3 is TGTGCCAGCAAACCCGTCACAGATAGTGGCCACAGCTACGAGCAGTACTTC.

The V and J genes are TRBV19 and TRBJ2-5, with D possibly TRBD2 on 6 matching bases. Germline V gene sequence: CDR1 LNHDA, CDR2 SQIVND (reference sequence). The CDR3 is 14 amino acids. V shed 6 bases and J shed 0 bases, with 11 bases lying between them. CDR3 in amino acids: CASRPAGYQETQYF. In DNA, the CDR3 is TGTGCCAGTAGACCAGCGGGCTACCAAGAGACCCAGTACTTC.

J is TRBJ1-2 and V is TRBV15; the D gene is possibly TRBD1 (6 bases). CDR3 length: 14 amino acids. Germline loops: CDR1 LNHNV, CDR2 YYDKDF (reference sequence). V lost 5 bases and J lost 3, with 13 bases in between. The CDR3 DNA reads TGTGCCACCAGCTTAGCGAGGACAGACTATGGCTACACCTTC. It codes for CATSLARTDYGYTF.

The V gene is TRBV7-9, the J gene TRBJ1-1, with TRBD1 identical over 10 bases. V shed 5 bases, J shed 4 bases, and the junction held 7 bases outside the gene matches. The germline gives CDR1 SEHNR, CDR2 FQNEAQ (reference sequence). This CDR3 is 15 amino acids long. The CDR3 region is CASSAWDRGSTEAFF. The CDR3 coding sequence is TGTGCCAGCAGCGCCTGGGACAGGGGAAGCACTGAAGCTTTCTTT.

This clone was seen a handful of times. The CDR3 region has the DNA TGTGCCAGCAGCTTAGACAGGGCCTACGAGCAGTACTTC. It yields the protein CASSLDRAYEQYF. The chain recombines TRBV11-2 with TRBJ2-7; weak D call: TRBD1 (5 bases). The germline V and J ends were trimmed by 0 bases and 2 bases, with 5 bases remaining between them. This CDR3 comprises 13 residues. Germline V CDR1 and CDR2: SGHAT, FQNNGV.

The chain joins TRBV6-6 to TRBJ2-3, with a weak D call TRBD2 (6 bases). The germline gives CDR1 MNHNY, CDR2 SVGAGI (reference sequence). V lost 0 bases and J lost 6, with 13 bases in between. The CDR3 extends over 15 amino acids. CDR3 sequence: CASSYSKLALDTQYF. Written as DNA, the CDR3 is TGTGCCAGCAGTTACTCGAAACTAGCTTTGGATACGCAGTATTTT.

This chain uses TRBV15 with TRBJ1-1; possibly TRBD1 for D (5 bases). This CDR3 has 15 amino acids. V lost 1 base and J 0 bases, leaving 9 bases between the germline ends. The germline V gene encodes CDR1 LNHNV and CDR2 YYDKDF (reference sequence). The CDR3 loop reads CATSRGGGLNTEAFF. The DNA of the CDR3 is TGTGCCACCAGCAGAGGTGGGGGGTTGAACACTGAAGCTTTCTTT.

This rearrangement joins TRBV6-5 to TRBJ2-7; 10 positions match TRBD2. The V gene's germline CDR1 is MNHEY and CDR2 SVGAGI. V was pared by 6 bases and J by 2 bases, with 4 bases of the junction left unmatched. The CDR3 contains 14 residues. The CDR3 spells CASSPTSGAYEQYF. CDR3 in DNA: TGTGCCAGCAGCCCAACTAGCGGGGCCTACGAGCAGTACTTC.

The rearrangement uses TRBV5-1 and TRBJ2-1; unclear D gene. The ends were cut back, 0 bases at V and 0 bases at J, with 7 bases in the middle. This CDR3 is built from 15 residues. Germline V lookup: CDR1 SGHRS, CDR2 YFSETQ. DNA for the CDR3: TGCGCCAGCAGCTTGGCCCGGAGCTCCTACAATGAGCAGTTCTTC. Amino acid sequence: CASSLARSSYNEQFF.

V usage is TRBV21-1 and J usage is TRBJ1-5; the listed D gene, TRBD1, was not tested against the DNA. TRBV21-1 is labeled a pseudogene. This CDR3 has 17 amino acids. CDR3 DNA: TGTGCCAGCAGCAGAATCGGACGAGGACAGCCCTTTCTAGTCCAGCATTTT. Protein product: CASSRIGRGQPFLVQHF.

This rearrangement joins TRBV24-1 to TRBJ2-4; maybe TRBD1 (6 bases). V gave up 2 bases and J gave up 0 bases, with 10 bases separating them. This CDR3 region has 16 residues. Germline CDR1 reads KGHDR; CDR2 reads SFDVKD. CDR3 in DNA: TGTGCCACCAGTGATTCGGACAGTCTAGCCAAAAACATTCAGTACTTC. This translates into CATSDSDSLAKNIQYF.

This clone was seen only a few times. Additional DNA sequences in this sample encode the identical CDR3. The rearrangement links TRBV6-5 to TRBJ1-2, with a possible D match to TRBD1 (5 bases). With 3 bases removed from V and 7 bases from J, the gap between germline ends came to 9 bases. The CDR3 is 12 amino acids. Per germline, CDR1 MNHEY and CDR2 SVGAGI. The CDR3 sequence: CASSYVGGGYTF. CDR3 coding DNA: TGTGCCAGCAGTTATGTGGGGGGTGGCTACACCTTC.

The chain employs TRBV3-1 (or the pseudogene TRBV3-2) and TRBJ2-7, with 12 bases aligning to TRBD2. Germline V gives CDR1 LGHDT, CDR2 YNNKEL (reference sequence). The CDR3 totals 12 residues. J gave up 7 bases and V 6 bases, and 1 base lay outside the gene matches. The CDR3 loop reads CASRTSGSEQYF. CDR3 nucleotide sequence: TGTGCCAGCAGGACTAGCGGGAGTGAGCAGTACTTC.

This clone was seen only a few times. CDR3 nucleotide sequence: TGTGCCAGCAGTCTAGCGGGGGCGGATACGCAGTATTTT. Its protein is CASSLAGADTQYF. The chain uses TRBV6-2 or TRBV6-3 and TRBJ2-3; TRBD2 matches at 10 bases. The CDR3 is made up of 13 amino acids. Per germline, CDR1 MNHEY and CDR2 SVGEGT. With 5 bases clipped from V and 6 bases from J, the junction kept 2 bases outside the gene matches.

CDR3 sequence: CASSERGQETQYF. The CDR3 bases are TGCGCCAGCAGCGAAAGAGGGCAGGAGACCCAGTACTTC. The chain employs TRBV10-1 and TRBJ2-5; D might be TRBD2 (5 bases). The ends were cut back, 6 bases at V and 5 bases at J, with 13 bases in the middle. The CDR3 is 13 amino acids. Per the germline V gene, CDR1 is WNHNN and CDR2 is SYGVQD (reference sequence).

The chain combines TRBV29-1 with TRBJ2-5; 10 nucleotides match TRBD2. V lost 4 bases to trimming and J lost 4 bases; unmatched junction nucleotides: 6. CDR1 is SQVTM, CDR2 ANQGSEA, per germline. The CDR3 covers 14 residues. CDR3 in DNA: TGCAGCGTTGTTCCCCCTAGCGGGGGAGAGACCCAGTACTTC. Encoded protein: CSVVPPSGGETQYF.

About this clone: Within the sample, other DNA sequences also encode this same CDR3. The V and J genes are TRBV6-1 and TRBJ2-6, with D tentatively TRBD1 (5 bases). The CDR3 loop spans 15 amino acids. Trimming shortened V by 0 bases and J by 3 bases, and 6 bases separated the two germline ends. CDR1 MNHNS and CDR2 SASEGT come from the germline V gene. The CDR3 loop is CASSEAQGGANVLTF. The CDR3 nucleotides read TGTGCCAGCAGTGAAGCGCAGGGTGGGGCCAACGTCCTGACTTTC.

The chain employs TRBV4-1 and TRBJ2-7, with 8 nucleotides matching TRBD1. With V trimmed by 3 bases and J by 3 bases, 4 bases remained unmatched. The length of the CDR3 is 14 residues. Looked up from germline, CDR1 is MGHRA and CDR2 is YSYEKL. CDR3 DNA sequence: TGCGCCAGCAGCCAGGGACAGGACGGCTACGAGCAGTACTTC. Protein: CASSQGQDGYEQYF.

The CDR3 bases are TGTGCCAGAACCCAAAATGAGCAGTTCTTC. Encoded protein: CARTQNEQFF. V usage is TRBV5-3 and J usage is TRBJ2-1; D ambiguous. TRBV5-3 is recorded as an ORF, its role being uncertain. This CDR3 is 10 amino acids long. Trimming pared 6 bases from V and 7 bases from J, leaving 5 bases between.

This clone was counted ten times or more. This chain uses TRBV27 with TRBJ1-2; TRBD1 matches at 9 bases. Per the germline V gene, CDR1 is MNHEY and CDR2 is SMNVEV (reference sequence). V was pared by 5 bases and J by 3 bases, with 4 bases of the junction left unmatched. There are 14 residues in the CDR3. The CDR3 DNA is TGTGCCAGCAGTGAGGGACAGGGCTACTATGGCTACACCTTC. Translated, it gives CASSEGQGYYGYTF.

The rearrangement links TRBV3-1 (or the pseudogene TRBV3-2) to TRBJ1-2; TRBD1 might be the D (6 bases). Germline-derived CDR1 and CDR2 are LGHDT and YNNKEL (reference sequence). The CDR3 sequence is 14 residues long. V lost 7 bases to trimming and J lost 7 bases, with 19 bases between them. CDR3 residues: CASTIGGGPSGYTF. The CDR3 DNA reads TGTGCCAGCACCATCGGGGGGGGGCCATCTGGCTACACCTTC.

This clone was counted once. DNA of the CDR3: TGCAGTGCTAGTCCAGCGGGAGTCACAGATACGCAGTATTTT. It yields the protein CSASPAGVTDTQYF. V gene TRBV20-1 combines with J gene TRBJ2-3; 8 nucleotides match TRBD2. The germline gives CDR1 DFQATT, CDR2 SNEGSKA (reference sequence). Trimming took 3 bases from V and 2 from J; bases not matched to a gene: 4. The CDR3 is 14 residues long.

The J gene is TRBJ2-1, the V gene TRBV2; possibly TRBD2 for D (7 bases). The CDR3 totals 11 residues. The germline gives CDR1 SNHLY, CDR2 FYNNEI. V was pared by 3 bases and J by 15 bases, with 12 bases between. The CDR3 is CASSERGPRFF. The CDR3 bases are TGTGCCAGCAGTGAGCGGGGGCCTCGGTTCTTC.

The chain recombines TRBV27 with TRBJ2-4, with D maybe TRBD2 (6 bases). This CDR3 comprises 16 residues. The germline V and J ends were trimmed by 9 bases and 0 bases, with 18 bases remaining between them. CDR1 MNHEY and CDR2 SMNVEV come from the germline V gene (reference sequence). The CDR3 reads CASDRSGVLAKNIQYF. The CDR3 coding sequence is TGTGCCAGTGACCGTTCGGGGGTGCTAGCCAAAAACATTCAGTACTTC.